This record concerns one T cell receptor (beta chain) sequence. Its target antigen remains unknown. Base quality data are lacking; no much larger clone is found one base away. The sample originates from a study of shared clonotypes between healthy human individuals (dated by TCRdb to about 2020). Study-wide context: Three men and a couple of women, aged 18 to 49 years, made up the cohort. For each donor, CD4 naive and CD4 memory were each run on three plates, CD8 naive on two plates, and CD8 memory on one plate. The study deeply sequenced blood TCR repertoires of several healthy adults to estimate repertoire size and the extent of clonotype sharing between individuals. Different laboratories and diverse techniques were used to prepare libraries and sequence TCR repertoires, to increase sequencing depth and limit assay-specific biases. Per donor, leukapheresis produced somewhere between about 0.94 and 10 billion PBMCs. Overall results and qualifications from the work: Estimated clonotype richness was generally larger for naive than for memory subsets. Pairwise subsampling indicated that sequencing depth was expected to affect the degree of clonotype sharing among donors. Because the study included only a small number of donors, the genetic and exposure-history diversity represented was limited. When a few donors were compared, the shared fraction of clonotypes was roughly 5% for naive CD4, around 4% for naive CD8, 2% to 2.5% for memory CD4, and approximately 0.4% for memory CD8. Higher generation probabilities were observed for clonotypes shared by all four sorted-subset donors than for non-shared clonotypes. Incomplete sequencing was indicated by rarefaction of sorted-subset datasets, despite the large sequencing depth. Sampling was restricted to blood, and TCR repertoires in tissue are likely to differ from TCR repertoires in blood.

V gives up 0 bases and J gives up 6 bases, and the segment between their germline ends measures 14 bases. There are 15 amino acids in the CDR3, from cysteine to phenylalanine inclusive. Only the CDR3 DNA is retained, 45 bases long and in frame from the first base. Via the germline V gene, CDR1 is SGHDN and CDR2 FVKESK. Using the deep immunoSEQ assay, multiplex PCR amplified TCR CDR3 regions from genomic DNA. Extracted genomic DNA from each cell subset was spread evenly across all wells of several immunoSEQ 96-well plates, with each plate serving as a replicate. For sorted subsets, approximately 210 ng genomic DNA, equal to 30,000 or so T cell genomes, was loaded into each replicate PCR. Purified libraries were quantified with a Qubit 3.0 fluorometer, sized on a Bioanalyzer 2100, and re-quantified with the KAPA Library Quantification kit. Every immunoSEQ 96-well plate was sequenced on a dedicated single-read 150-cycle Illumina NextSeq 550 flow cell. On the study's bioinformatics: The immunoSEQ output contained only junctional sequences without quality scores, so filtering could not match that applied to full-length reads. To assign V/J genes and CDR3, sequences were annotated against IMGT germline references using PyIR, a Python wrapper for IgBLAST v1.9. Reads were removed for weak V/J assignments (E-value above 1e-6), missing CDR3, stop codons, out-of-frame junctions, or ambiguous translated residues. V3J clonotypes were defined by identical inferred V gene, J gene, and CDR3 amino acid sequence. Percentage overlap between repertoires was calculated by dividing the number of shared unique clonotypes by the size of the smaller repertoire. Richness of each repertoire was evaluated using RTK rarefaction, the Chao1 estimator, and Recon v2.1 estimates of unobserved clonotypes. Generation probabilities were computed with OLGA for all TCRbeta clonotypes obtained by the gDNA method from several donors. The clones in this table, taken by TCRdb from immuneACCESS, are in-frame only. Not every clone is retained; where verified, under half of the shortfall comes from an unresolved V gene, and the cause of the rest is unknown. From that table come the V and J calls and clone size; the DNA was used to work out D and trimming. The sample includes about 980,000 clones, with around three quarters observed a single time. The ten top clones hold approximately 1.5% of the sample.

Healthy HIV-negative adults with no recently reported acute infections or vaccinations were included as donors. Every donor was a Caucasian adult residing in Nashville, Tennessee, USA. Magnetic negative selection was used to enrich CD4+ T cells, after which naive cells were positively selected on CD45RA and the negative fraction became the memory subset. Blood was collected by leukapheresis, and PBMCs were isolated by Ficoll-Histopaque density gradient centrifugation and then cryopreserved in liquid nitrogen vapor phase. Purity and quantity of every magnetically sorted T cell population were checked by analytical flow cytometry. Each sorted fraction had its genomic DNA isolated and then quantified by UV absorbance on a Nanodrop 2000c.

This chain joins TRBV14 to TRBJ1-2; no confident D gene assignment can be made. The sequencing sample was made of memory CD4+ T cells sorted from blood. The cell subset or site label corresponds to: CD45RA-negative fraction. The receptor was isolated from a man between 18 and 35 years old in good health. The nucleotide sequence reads TGTGCCAGCAGCCAAGATCTGCGGATATGGAATGGCTACACCTTC. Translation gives CASSQDLRIWNGYTF.